This T cell receptor beta chain was identified during a study of patients and donors after allogeneic stem cell transplantation. The length of the CDR3 is 11 residues. The germline CDR1 and CDR2 sequences are ENHRY and SYGVKD. V was cut by 6 bases and J by 7 bases, with 9 bases left in between. TCRdb independently ran MiXCR on the RT-PCR reads; one entry per CDR3 protein. The table records roughly 880,000 distinct CDR3 sequences, around 17% of them present only once. This clonotype was observed a few times. The rearrangement links TRBV10-3 to TRBJ1-1; TRBD1 might be the D (5 bases). This receptor was identified in a human donor who was either an allogeneic HSCT recipient or a stem cell or donor lymphocyte infusion donor (not recorded which). It is not recorded whose cells these are; they may come from a transplant donor. Material for sequencing was blood, either unsorted or a sorted T cell fraction (not recorded which). The DNA for the CDR3 is TGTGCCATCAGGAGGGGTCATGAAGCTTTCTTT. This codes for CAIRRGHEAFF.